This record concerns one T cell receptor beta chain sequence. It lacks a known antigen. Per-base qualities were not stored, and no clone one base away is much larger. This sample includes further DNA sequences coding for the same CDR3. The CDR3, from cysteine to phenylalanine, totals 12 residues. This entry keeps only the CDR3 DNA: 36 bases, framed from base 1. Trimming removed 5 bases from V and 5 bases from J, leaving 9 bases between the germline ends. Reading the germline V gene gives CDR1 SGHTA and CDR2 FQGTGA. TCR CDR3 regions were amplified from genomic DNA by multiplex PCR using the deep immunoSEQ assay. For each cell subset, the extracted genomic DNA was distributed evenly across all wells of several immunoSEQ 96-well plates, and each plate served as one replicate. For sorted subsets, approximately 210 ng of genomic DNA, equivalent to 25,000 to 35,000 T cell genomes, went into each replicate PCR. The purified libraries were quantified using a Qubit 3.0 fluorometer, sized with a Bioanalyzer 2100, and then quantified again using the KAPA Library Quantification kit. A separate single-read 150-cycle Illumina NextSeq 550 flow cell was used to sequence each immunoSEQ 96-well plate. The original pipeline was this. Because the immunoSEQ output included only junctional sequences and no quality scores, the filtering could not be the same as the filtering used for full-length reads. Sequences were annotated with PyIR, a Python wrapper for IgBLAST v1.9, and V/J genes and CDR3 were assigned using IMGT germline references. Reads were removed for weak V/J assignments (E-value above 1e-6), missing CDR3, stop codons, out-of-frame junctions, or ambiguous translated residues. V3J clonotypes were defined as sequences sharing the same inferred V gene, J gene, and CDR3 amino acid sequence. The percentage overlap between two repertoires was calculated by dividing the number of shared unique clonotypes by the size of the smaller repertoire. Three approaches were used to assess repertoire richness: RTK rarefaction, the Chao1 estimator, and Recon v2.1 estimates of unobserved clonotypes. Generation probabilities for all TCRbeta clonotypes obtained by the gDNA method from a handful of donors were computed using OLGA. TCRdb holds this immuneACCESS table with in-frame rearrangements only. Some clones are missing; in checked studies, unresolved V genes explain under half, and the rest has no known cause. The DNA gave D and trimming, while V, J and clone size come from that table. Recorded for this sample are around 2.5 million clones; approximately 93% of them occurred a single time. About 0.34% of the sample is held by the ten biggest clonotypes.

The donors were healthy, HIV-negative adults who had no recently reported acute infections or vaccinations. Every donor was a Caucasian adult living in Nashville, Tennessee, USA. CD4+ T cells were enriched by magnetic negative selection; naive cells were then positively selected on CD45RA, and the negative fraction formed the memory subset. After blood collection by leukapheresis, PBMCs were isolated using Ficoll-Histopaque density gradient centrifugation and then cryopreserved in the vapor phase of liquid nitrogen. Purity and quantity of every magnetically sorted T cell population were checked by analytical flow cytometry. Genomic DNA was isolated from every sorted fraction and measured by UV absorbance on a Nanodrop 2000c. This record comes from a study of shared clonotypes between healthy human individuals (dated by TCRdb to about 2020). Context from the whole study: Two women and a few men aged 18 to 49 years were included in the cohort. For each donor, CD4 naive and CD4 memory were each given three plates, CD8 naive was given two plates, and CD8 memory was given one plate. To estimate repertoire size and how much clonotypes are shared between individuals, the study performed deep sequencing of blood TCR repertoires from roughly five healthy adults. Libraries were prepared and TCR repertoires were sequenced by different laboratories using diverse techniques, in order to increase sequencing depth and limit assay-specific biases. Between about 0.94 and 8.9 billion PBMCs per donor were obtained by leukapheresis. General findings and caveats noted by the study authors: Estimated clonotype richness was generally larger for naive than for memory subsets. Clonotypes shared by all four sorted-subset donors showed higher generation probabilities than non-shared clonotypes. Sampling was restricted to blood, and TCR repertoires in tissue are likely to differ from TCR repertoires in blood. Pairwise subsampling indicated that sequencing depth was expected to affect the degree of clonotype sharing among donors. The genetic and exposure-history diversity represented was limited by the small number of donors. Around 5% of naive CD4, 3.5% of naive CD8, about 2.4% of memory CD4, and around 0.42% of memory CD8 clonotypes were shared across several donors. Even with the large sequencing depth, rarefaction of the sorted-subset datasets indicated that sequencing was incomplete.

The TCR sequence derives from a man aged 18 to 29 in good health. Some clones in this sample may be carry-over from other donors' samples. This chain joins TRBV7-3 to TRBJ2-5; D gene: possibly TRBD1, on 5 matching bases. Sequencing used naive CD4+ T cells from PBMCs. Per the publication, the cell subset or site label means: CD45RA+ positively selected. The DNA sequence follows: TGTGCCAGCAGCGGGGCTGGGGAGACCCAGTACTTC. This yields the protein CASSGAGETQYF.